This record concerns one T cell receptor beta chain sequence. MiXCR, applied by TCRdb to the 5' RACE reads, yields one record per CDR3 protein. The sample has roughly 250,000 distinct CDR3 sequences, less than 20% seen once; the top ten hold 3.5% to 4%. These data belong to a study of T-cell memory formation after mild COVID-19. Trimming left V 4 bases short and J 0 bases short, with 7 bases between. The germline V gene encodes CDR1 SQVTM and CDR2 ANQGSEA. This CDR3 contains 13 residues. This sequence originates from a man between 18 and 29 years old who had mild COVID-19 (a few samples of this study predate the infection). Cell type and time point are not known. The specimen sequenced was PBMCs or a T cell subset sorted from them (not recorded which). The chain couples TRBV29-1 to TRBJ2-4; D is perhaps TRBD1 (5 bases). The CDR3 protein is CSVADIAKNIQYF. DNA for the CDR3: TGCAGCGTTGCGGACATAGCCAAAAACATTCAGTACTTC.